A selection of T cell receptor beta chains follows, all from one sample in a study of T cells after yellow fever vaccination. MiXCR was run by TCRdb on the 5' RACE reads, yielding one entry per CDR3 protein. Among roughly 500,000 distinct CDR3 sequences listed, 15% to 20% were seen once. The sequenced sample was PBMCs, obtained 15 days after the yellow fever booster vaccination. These receptor sequences come from a man aged 25-45 years who received the YFV17D yellow fever vaccine. Each CDR3 is given with its conserved first and last residue. The order of the fields is J gene, V gene, D gene, clone size, CDR3 length, CDR3 DNA, CDR3 protein. A D gene is named only where the DNA matches it firmly. Rows may omit the clone size; those that give it use once, few, many or a size class.

J gene: TRBJ2-7
V gene: TRBV27
D gene: NA
clone size: many
CDR3 length: 13
CDR3 DNA: TGTGCCAGCAGTAGTGGGGATACCTACGAGCAGTACTTC
CDR3 protein: CASSSGDTYEQYF

J gene: TRBJ2-1
V gene: TRBV5-6
D gene: NA
clone size: NA
CDR3 length: 17
CDR3 DNA: TGTGCCAGCAGCCCCCCCATCCGAATGGGTCGGGAATACGAGCAGTTCTTC
CDR3 protein: CASSPPIRMGREYEQFF

J gene: TRBJ2-3
V gene: TRBV27
D gene: TRBD1
clone size: NA
CDR3 length: 14
CDR3 DNA: TGTGCCAGCAGTCGGGACAGGGGGCCAGATACGCAGTATTTT
CDR3 protein: CASSRDRGPDTQYF

J gene: TRBJ2-1
V gene: TRBV7-3
D gene: NA
clone size: NA
CDR3 length: 13
CDR3 DNA: TGTGCCAGCAGCCCCACCGGGACCGGGGAGCAGTTCTTC
CDR3 protein: CASSPTGTGEQFF

J gene: TRBJ1-2
V gene: TRBV27
D gene: NA
clone size: few
CDR3 length: 13
CDR3 DNA: TGTGCCAGCAGTTACCCGGGGGCGGCTGGCTACACCTTC
CDR3 protein: CASSYPGAAGYTF

J gene: TRBJ2-7
V gene: TRBV13
D gene: TRBD2
clone size: many
CDR3 length: 16
CDR3 DNA: TGTGCCAGCAGCCCCCAGACTAGCGGGAGGGCCGTCGAGCAGTACTTC
CDR3 protein: CASSPQTSGRAVEQYF

J gene: TRBJ2-4
V gene: TRBV20-1
D gene: NA
clone size: few
CDR3 length: 12
CDR3 DNA: TGCAGTCCGTATGACCTGCGGGACATTCAGTACTTC
CDR3 protein: CSPYDLRDIQYF

J gene: TRBJ2-5
V gene: TRBV6-2/TRBV6-3
D gene: NA
clone size: many
CDR3 length: 11
CDR3 DNA: TGTGCCACGTCGGTAGGAGAGACCCAGTACTTC
CDR3 protein: CATSVGETQYF

J gene: TRBJ1-5
V gene: TRBV7-9
D gene: NA
clone size: NA
CDR3 length: 16
CDR3 DNA: TGTGCCAGCAGCTTAGGGGGAGCGGGCCGAAATCAGCCCCAGCATTTT
CDR3 protein: CASSLGGAGRNQPQHF

J gene: TRBJ2-3
V gene: TRBV6-6
D gene: NA
clone size: few
CDR3 length: 12
CDR3 DNA: TGTGCCAGCAGTTCAGTTGACACCTCGCAGTATTTT
CDR3 protein: CASSSVDTSQYF

J gene: TRBJ2-7
V gene: TRBV5-1
D gene: NA
clone size: NA
CDR3 length: 14
CDR3 DNA: TGCGCCAGCAGCTTGGACAAAGCCACCTACGAGCAGTACTTC
CDR3 protein: CASSLDKATYEQYF

J gene: TRBJ2-3
V gene: TRBV6-1
D gene: TRBD2
clone size: few
CDR3 length: 16
CDR3 DNA: TGTGCCAGCAGTCGTCCCGGGACTAGGCGCACAGATACGCAGTATTTT
CDR3 protein: CASSRPGTRRTDTQYF

J gene: TRBJ2-1
V gene: TRBV20-1
D gene: TRBD2
clone size: NA
CDR3 length: 18
CDR3 DNA: TGCAGTGCTAGCCCCTCTAGATCTAGCGGGAGGTTCTACAATGAGCAGTTCTTC
CDR3 protein: CSASPSRSSGRFYNEQFF

J gene: TRBJ1-3
V gene: TRBV7-2
D gene: NA
clone size: few
CDR3 length: 15
CDR3 DNA: TGTGCCAGCAGCTTCGGCAGCTCGTCGGGAAACACCATATATTTT
CDR3 protein: CASSFGSSSGNTIYF

J gene: TRBJ2-4
V gene: TRBV20-1
D gene: NA
clone size: few
CDR3 length: 13
CDR3 DNA: TGCAGTGCGACCGGGCCCTCGATCGACATTCAGTACTTC
CDR3 protein: CSATGPSIDIQYF

J gene: TRBJ2-5
V gene: TRBV28
D gene: TRBD2
clone size: few
CDR3 length: 13
CDR3 DNA: TGTGCCATCGCGGGGGGACGAGAAGAGACCCAGTACTTC
CDR3 protein: CAIAGGREETQYF

J gene: TRBJ2-1
V gene: TRBV6-2/TRBV6-3
D gene: TRBD2
clone size: NA
CDR3 length: 15
CDR3 DNA: TGTGCCAGCAGCCAAACTAGCGGGAGGGCCGGTGAGCAGTTCTTC
CDR3 protein: CASSQTSGRAGEQFF

J gene: TRBJ2-4
V gene: TRBV12-5
D gene: NA
clone size: NA
CDR3 length: 19
CDR3 DNA: TGTGCTAGTGGTTCGACCGGCCTTCTGGGGCGTATGGCCAAAAACATTCAGTACTTC
CDR3 protein: CASGSTGLLGRMAKNIQYF

J gene: TRBJ2-1
V gene: TRBV6-2/TRBV6-3
D gene: NA
clone size: many
CDR3 length: 12
CDR3 DNA: TGTGCCAGCAGCGGCGACAGTGGGGAGCAGTTCTTC
CDR3 protein: CASSGDSGEQFF

J gene: TRBJ2-3
V gene: TRBV12-3/TRBV12-4
D gene: NA
clone size: few
CDR3 length: 11
CDR3 DNA: TGTGCCAGCACCTCAAAGGATACGCAGTATTTT
CDR3 protein: CASTSKDTQYF

J gene: TRBJ1-3
V gene: TRBV12-3/TRBV12-4
D gene: NA
clone size: NA
CDR3 length: 13
CDR3 DNA: TGTGCCAGCAGTTATGGGGGGAGGAACACCATATATTTT
CDR3 protein: CASSYGGRNTIYF

J gene: TRBJ2-2
V gene: TRBV2
D gene: TRBD2
clone size: NA
CDR3 length: 16
CDR3 DNA: TGTGCCAGCAGTGAAGTTCTGGCGGGAGGCACCGGGGAGCTGTTTTTT
CDR3 protein: CASSEVLAGGTGELFF

J gene: TRBJ1-4
V gene: TRBV2
D gene: NA
clone size: NA
CDR3 length: 13
CDR3 DNA: TGTGCCAGCGGGGGGCGGACAGCCGAAAAACTGTTTTTT
CDR3 protein: CASGGRTAEKLFF

J gene: TRBJ2-1
V gene: TRBV28
D gene: NA
clone size: NA
CDR3 length: 13
CDR3 DNA: TGTGCCAGCAGCCTAGCGTCTAGCAATGAGCAGTTCTTC
CDR3 protein: CASSLASSNEQFF

J gene: TRBJ2-2
V gene: TRBV29-1
D gene: TRBD1
clone size: few
CDR3 length: 14
CDR3 DNA: TGCAGCGTTGTCGGGACAGCGAACACCGGGGAGCTGTTTTTT
CDR3 protein: CSVVGTANTGELFF

J gene: TRBJ2-4
V gene: TRBV14
D gene: NA
clone size: NA
CDR3 length: 13
CDR3 DNA: TGTGCCAGCAGCCAAGGGGACGGAAACATTCAGTACTTC
CDR3 protein: CASSQGDGNIQYF

J gene: TRBJ2-5
V gene: TRBV6-2/TRBV6-3
D gene: NA
clone size: few
CDR3 length: 14
CDR3 DNA: TGTGCCAGCAGTCTGGGGGCGGACTCAGGGACCCAGTACTTC
CDR3 protein: CASSLGADSGTQYF

J gene: TRBJ2-1
V gene: TRBV20-1
D gene: NA
clone size: few
CDR3 length: 10
CDR3 DNA: TGCAGTGGGCGGAACAATGAGCAGTTCTTC
CDR3 protein: CSGRNNEQFF

J gene: TRBJ2-3
V gene: TRBV12-3/TRBV12-4
D gene: NA
clone size: NA
CDR3 length: 13
CDR3 DNA: TGTGCCAGCAGTTTAGCGGGGGGCGCTACGCAGTATTTT
CDR3 protein: CASSLAGGATQYF

J gene: TRBJ2-7
V gene: TRBV29-1
D gene: NA
clone size: NA
CDR3 length: 12
CDR3 DNA: TGCAGCGTTGGGGGGATCGCCTACGAGCAGTACTTC
CDR3 protein: CSVGGIAYEQYF

J gene: TRBJ1-6
V gene: TRBV6-5
D gene: TRBD1
clone size: few
CDR3 length: 18
CDR3 DNA: TGTGCCAGCAGTTACTCCAACAGGGGATCGTCCTATAATTCACCCCTCCACTTT
CDR3 protein: CASSYSNRGSSYNSPLHF

J gene: TRBJ2-7
V gene: TRBV5-1
D gene: NA
clone size: NA
CDR3 length: 14
CDR3 DNA: TGCGCCAGCAACCTGGGGGACAATACCTACGAGCAGTACTTC
CDR3 protein: CASNLGDNTYEQYF

J gene: TRBJ2-7
V gene: TRBV6-2/TRBV6-3
D gene: NA
clone size: NA
CDR3 length: 12
CDR3 DNA: TGTGCCAGCGACAAGGGATCCTACGAGCAGTACTTC
CDR3 protein: CASDKGSYEQYF

J gene: TRBJ2-3
V gene: TRBV18
D gene: NA
clone size: NA
CDR3 length: 18
CDR3 DNA: TGTGCCAGCTCACCGCGGACAGAAATTCAAAGAAACACAGATACGCAGTATTTT
CDR3 protein: CASSPRTEIQRNTDTQYF

J gene: TRBJ2-2
V gene: TRBV27
D gene: TRBD2
clone size: NA
CDR3 length: 15
CDR3 DNA: TGTGCCACCCGGGCCAGCGGGAGTACGGGCGGGGAGCTGTTTTTT
CDR3 protein: CATRASGSTGGELFF

J gene: TRBJ2-5
V gene: TRBV5-6
D gene: NA
clone size: few
CDR3 length: 15
CDR3 DNA: TGTGCCAGCACCCCGACACCCCAGTACCAAGAGACCCAGTACTTC
CDR3 protein: CASTPTPQYQETQYF

J gene: TRBJ2-1
V gene: TRBV28
D gene: TRBD2
clone size: few
CDR3 length: 13
CDR3 DNA: TGTGCCAGCAGTTCGGGACTAGGGCGTGAGCAGTTCTTC
CDR3 protein: CASSSGLGREQFF

J gene: TRBJ1-4
V gene: TRBV6-5
D gene: NA
clone size: few
CDR3 length: 14
CDR3 DNA: TGTGCCAGCGCTTCCGGCAACCGTAATGAAAAACTGTTTTTT
CDR3 protein: CASASGNRNEKLFF

J gene: TRBJ2-1
V gene: TRBV29-1
D gene: NA
clone size: few
CDR3 length: 11
CDR3 DNA: TGCAGCGTTGAAACCGGGAATGAGCAGTTCTTC
CDR3 protein: CSVETGNEQFF

J gene: TRBJ2-3
V gene: TRBV4-2
D gene: TRBD2
clone size: NA
CDR3 length: 14
CDR3 DNA: TGTGCCAGCAGCCAAGAACGGCTAGCGGGAGATTGGTATTTT
CDR3 protein: CASSQERLAGDWYF

J gene: TRBJ2-7
V gene: TRBV3-1
D gene: TRBD1
clone size: NA
CDR3 length: 15
CDR3 DNA: TGTGCCAGCAGCCAACCGGGACAGGGCGCTTTGGAGCAGTACTTC
CDR3 protein: CASSQPGQGALEQYF

J gene: TRBJ2-5
V gene: TRBV20-1
D gene: TRBD2
clone size: NA
CDR3 length: 15
CDR3 DNA: TGCAGTGCTAGTCGGCTAGCGGTAAACCAAGAGACCCAGTACTTC
CDR3 protein: CSASRLAVNQETQYF

J gene: TRBJ2-2
V gene: TRBV7-2
D gene: NA
clone size: few
CDR3 length: 13
CDR3 DNA: TGTGCCAGCAAACGGACAGTCACCGGGGAGCTGTTTTTT
CDR3 protein: CASKRTVTGELFF

J gene: TRBJ2-3
V gene: TRBV7-8
D gene: NA
clone size: NA
CDR3 length: 18
CDR3 DNA: TGTGCCAGCAGCTCGAAGCGGAGACGCCTAAAGGGCACAGATACGCAGTATTTT
CDR3 protein: CASSSKRRRLKGTDTQYF

J gene: TRBJ2-7
V gene: TRBV20-1
D gene: NA
clone size: NA
CDR3 length: 13
CDR3 DNA: TGCAGTGCTTTTAGGACAGACTCCTACGAGCAGTACTTC
CDR3 protein: CSAFRTDSYEQYF

J gene: TRBJ2-7
V gene: TRBV15
D gene: NA
clone size: NA
CDR3 length: 15
CDR3 DNA: TGTGCCACCAGCAGATCACGGGACTCGTTTTTTGGGCAGTACTTC
CDR3 protein: CATSRSRDSFFGQYF

J gene: TRBJ2-3
V gene: TRBV23-1
D gene: TRBD1
clone size: few
CDR3 length: 15
CDR3 DNA: TGCGCCAGCAGTCAAGTGGACAGGAGCACAGATACGCAGTATTTT
CDR3 protein: CASSQVDRSTDTQYF

J gene: TRBJ2-7
V gene: TRBV29-1
D gene: TRBD2
clone size: few
CDR3 length: 14
CDR3 DNA: TGCAGCGTTGAAGTAGCGGGGAGCTCCTACGAGCAGTACTTC
CDR3 protein: CSVEVAGSSYEQYF

J gene: TRBJ2-5
V gene: TRBV9
D gene: TRBD1
clone size: NA
CDR3 length: 14
CDR3 DNA: TGTGCCAGCAGCGTAGAAGGACAGGGAGAGACCCAGTACTTC
CDR3 protein: CASSVEGQGETQYF

J gene: TRBJ2-2
V gene: TRBV18
D gene: NA
clone size: once
CDR3 length: 16
CDR3 DNA: TGTGCCAGCTCACCACCTCGTCCGGGGGGCCACGGGGAGCTGTTTTTT
CDR3 protein: CASSPPRPGGHGELFF

J gene: TRBJ2-2
V gene: TRBV7-2
D gene: NA
clone size: NA
CDR3 length: 12
CDR3 DNA: TGTGCCACCCGACGTGACCCCGGGGAGCTGTTTTTT
CDR3 protein: CATRRDPGELFF

J gene: TRBJ1-5
V gene: TRBV20-1
D gene: NA
clone size: many
CDR3 length: 13
CDR3 DNA: TGCAGTGTCCCTGACGTCTTCAATCAGCCCCAGCATTTT
CDR3 protein: CSVPDVFNQPQHF

J gene: TRBJ2-7
V gene: TRBV7-9
D gene: TRBD1
clone size: NA
CDR3 length: 15
CDR3 DNA: TGTGCCAGCAGCAAAATATTGACAGGGGGCAGCGAGCAGTACTTC
CDR3 protein: CASSKILTGGSEQYF

J gene: TRBJ2-1
V gene: TRBV2
D gene: TRBD2
clone size: few
CDR3 length: 15
CDR3 DNA: TGTGCCAGCCGAAAAAGAACTAGCGGAAACAATGAGCAGTTCTTC
CDR3 protein: CASRKRTSGNNEQFF

J gene: TRBJ2-2
V gene: TRBV5-1
D gene: TRBD1
clone size: many
CDR3 length: 15
CDR3 DNA: TGCGCCAGCAGCCCCGGGACAGGGGAGGCCGGGGAGCTGTTTTTT
CDR3 protein: CASSPGTGEAGELFF

J gene: TRBJ2-6
V gene: TRBV27
D gene: NA
clone size: NA
CDR3 length: 14
CDR3 DNA: TGTGCCAGCAGTCCGGCGTTAGGGGCCAACGTCCTGACTTTC
CDR3 protein: CASSPALGANVLTF

J gene: TRBJ1-1
V gene: TRBV29-1
D gene: NA
clone size: many
CDR3 length: 10
CDR3 DNA: TGCAGCGTCGCAGGGCAGGAAGCTTTCTTT
CDR3 protein: CSVAGQEAFF